This entry lists 21 T cell receptor beta chains sequenced from one sample in a study of shared clonotypes between healthy human individuals. Profiled with immunoSEQ multiplex PCR; TCRdb holds only in-frame clones, not every one. The table records fewer than 550,000 clones, about three quarters of them present only once. Sequencing was performed on PBMCs. These receptors were taken from a woman aged 40 to 55 in good health. Some clones in this sample may be carry-over from other donors' samples.

The gene calls are TRBV6-5 and TRBJ2-1; TRBD2 aligns across 7 bases. This CDR3 comprises 14 residues. V trimming: 9 bases; J trimming: 7 bases; junction bases outside the gene matches: 12. The germline V gene encodes CDR1 MNHEY and CDR2 SVGAGI. The CDR3 nucleotides read TGTGCCAGTCCCGGGCGGGAGAGTTTAAATGAGCAGTTCTTC. Its protein product is CASPGRESLNEQFF.

This clone was seen only once. The rearrangement links TRBV5-5 to TRBJ2-7; D possibly corresponds to TRBD2 (6 bases). The CDR3 consists of 14 residues. Germline loops: CDR1 SGHKS, CDR2 YYEKEE (reference sequence). V lost 3 bases to trimming and J lost 1 base, with 11 bases between them. The CDR3 DNA is TGTGCCAGCAGCTGGGGACTTGAGTCCTACGAGCAGTACTTC. This gives the protein CASSWGLESYEQYF. The entire variable domain, with the rest obtained from reference TRBV5-5 and TRBJ2-7, is as follows: DAGVTQSPTHLIKTRGQQVTLRCSPISGHKSVSWYQQVLGQGPQFIFQYYEKEERGRGNFPDRFSARQFPNYSSELNVNALLLGDSALYLCASSWGLESYEQYFGPGTRLTVT.

The chain carries TRBV2 and TRBJ2-2, with TRBD1 identical over 8 bases. From germline, CDR1 is SNHLY and CDR2 FYNNEI. After removal of 6 bases from V and 0 bases from J, the junction contained 6 bases not matched to a gene. The CDR3 spans 16 residues. The CDR3 nucleotides read TGTGCCAGCAGGATGCGGACAGGGTCGAACACCGGGGAGCTGTTTTTT. Encoded protein: CASRMRTGSNTGELFF. Using reference TRBV2 and TRBJ2-2 for the parts outside the CDR3, the full variable domain is EPEVTQTPSHQVTQMGQEVILRCVPISNHLYFYWYRQILGQKVEFLVSFYNNEISEKSEIFDDQFSVERPDGSNFTLKIRSTKLEDSAMYFCASRMRTGSNTGELFFGEGSRLTVL.

With regard to this clone: At one of its ends the junction is not consistent with the germline gene, which may arise from a read error. The gene calls are TRBV6-1 and TRBJ2-5; tentatively, D is TRBD1 or TRBD2 (5 bases each). The germline V gene encodes CDR1 MNHNS and CDR2 SASEGT. This CDR3 region has 13 residues. The CDR3 DNA reads as TGTGCCAGCAGTGAAGAGTGGGGACGGACCTGTCACTTC. Translating gives CASSEEWGRTCHF.

The rearrangement joins TRBV4-2 to TRBJ2-6; no clear D. The CDR3 is 16 residues long. With 3 bases removed from V and 4 bases from J, the gap between germline ends came to 13 bases. Germline values: CDR1 LGHNA, CDR2 YNFKEQ. The CDR3 protein is CASSQDPSLGANVLTF. The CDR3 DNA reads TGTGCCAGCAGCCAGGACCCCTCTCTGGGGGCCAACGTCCTGACTTTC.

This clone is a singleton in its sample. The chain is built from TRBV10-1 and TRBJ2-1; no reliable D call. This CDR3 comprises 18 residues. The germline gives CDR1 WNHNN, CDR2 SYGVQD (reference sequence). Trimming pared 0 bases from V and 10 bases from J, leaving 25 bases between. The CDR3 is CASSESMAWTASTPEQFF. The CDR3 DNA follows: TGCGCCAGCAGTGAGTCGATGGCCTGGACGGCCTCTACCCCGGAGCAGTTCTTC.

The chain employs TRBV11-3 and TRBJ1-1; 8 bases are a match to TRBD1. V lost 5 bases, J lost 1 base, and 3 bases stayed unmatched. The germline gives CDR1 SGHNT, CDR2 YENEEA. This CDR3 is built from 14 residues. The CDR3 region has the DNA TGTGCCAGCAGCCCGGGACAGGCGAACACTGAAGCTTTCTTT. It specifies CASSPGQANTEAFF. The full variable domain, completed using reference TRBV11-3 and TRBJ1-1, is EAGVVQSPRYKIIEKKQPVAFWCNPISGHNTLYWYLQNLGQGPELLIRYENEEAVDDSQLPKDRFSAERLKGVDSTLKIQPAELGDSAVYLCASSPGQANTEAFFGQGTRLTVV.

V gene TRBV7-2 combines with J gene TRBJ2-7; 11 positions match TRBD2. The CDR3 contains 14 residues. With 4 bases clipped from V and 6 bases from J, the junction kept 5 bases outside the gene matches. Germline V gene sequence: CDR1 SGHTA, CDR2 FQGNSA. CDR3 residues: CASSSLAGVAEQYF. Here the CDR3 DNA reads TGTGCCAGCAGCTCACTAGCGGGAGTGGCCGAGCAGTACTTC.

The genes are TRBV11-3 and TRBJ1-6; D is unresolved. The length of the CDR3 is 13 residues. The germline V gene has CDR1 SGHNT and CDR2 YENEEA. Trimming pared 8 bases from V and 9 bases from J, leaving 14 bases between. The DNA of the CDR3 is TGTGCCAGCGGATCTGGACTAGGTTCACCCCTCCACTTT. Its protein product is CASGSGLGSPLHF.

The chain combines TRBV5-6 with TRBJ2-3; D is undetermined. Trimming removed 3 bases at V and 6 bases at J, with 5 bases between. Germline CDR1 is SGHDT and CDR2 is YYEEEE. This CDR3 is 11 amino acids long. As DNA, the CDR3 is TGTGCCAGCAGCTCAGGCGATACGCAGTATTTT. It encodes CASSSGDTQYF.

The chain uses TRBV6-6 and TRBJ1-2; the D gene is possibly TRBD1 (6 bases). This CDR3 has 15 amino acids. Trimming removed 5 bases from V and 4 bases from J, with 17 bases in between. Germline lookup yields CDR1 MNHNY and CDR2 SVGAGI (reference sequence). This CDR3 reads CASSDPGVWVYGYTF. Written as DNA, the CDR3 is TGTGCCAGCAGTGACCCAGGGGTTTGGGTCTATGGCTACACCTTC.

Points on this clone: The junction does not match germline at one end; this may be a read error. The chain combines TRBV7-9 with TRBJ2-7, with D uncertain. The CDR3 length is 12 residues. Germline V gives CDR1 SEHNR, CDR2 FQNEAQ (reference sequence). As DNA, the CDR3 is TGTGCCAGCAGCTTAGACCTGACCGGGTCCAAATTC. Its protein is CASSLDLTGSKF. Together with reference TRBV7-9 and TRBJ2-7, the CDR3 gives the full variable domain: DTGVSQNPRHKITKRGQNVTFRCDPISEHNRLYWYRQTLGQGPEFLTYFQNEAQLEKSRLLSDRFSAERPKGSFSTLEIQRTEQGDSAMYLCASSLDLTGSKFGPGTRLTVT.

The chain uses TRBV19 and TRBJ2-2, with D possibly being TRBD1 (6 bases). The V gene lost 6 bases and the J gene lost 5 bases, with 10 bases spanning the gap. CDR1 is LNHDA, CDR2 SQIVND, per germline (reference sequence). The CDR3 loop spans 13 amino acids. CDR3 amino acids: CASSEGDTGELFF. CDR3 DNA sequence: TGTGCCAGTAGCGAGGGGGATACCGGGGAGCTGTTTTTT.

The chain couples TRBV19 to TRBJ2-1; D possibly matches TRBD1 or TRBD2 (5 bases each). V dropped 7 bases and J dropped 5 bases, with 18 bases sitting between them. This CDR3 spans 15 amino acids. Looked up from germline, CDR1 is LNHDA and CDR2 is SQIVND (reference sequence). CDR3 sequence (DNA): TGTGCCAGTACTTCGAGGGGCGTGAACGACAATGAGCAGTTCTTC. Its protein is CASTSRGVNDNEQFF.

The chain joins TRBV28 to TRBJ2-2, with 12 bases fitting TRBD1. The length of the CDR3 is 16 residues. The germline V gene encodes CDR1 MDHEN and CDR2 SYDVKM. V lost 8 bases, J lost 2 bases, and 6 bases stayed unmatched. The CDR3 DNA sequence: TGTGCCAGCCGAGGGGGACAGGGGGCAAACACCGGGGAGCTGTTTTTT. Its translation is CASRGGQGANTGELFF. The whole variable domain, filled in from reference TRBV28 and TRBJ2-2, reads DVKVTQSSRYLVKRTGEKVFLECVQDMDHENMFWYRQDPGLGLRLIYFSYDVKMKEKGDIPEGYSVSREKKERFSLILESASTNQTSMYLCASRGGQGANTGELFFGEGSRLTVL.

V and J are TRBV18 and TRBJ2-5, with TRBD2 matching over 10 bases. This CDR3 has 16 residues. Germline V gene sequence: CDR1 KGHSH, CDR2 LQKENI. Trimming removed 0 bases from V and 5 bases from J; junction bases left unmatched: 6. CDR3 nucleotide sequence: TGTGCCAGCTCACCACCCCTAGCGGGAGCTTGGGAGACCCAGTACTTC. This gives the protein CASSPPLAGAWETQYF.

The table lists this clone with a few counts. The chain joins TRBV7-8 to TRBJ1-1; maybe TRBD1 (5 bases). V gave up 1 base and J gave up 5 bases, with 17 bases separating them. CDR1 SGHVS and CDR2 FQNEAQ come from the germline V gene. The CDR3 has 16 residues. CDR3 protein: CASSLDVGAQRTEAFF. DNA for the CDR3: TGTGCCAGCAGCTTAGACGTAGGGGCCCAGAGAACTGAAGCTTTCTTT.

V is TRBV28 and J is TRBJ1-3; possible D gene TRBD1, 5 bases. Germline CDR1 reads MDHEN; CDR2 reads SYDVKM. V shed 8 bases and J shed 0 bases, with 11 bases lying between them. The CDR3 spans 14 residues. The CDR3 loop reads CASAGPHSGNTIYF. The CDR3 DNA sequence: TGTGCCAGCGCGGGGCCCCACTCTGGAAACACCATATATTTT.

The chain links TRBV6-5 to TRBJ1-1, with 7 bases fitting TRBD1. This CDR3 has 14 residues. Germline values: CDR1 MNHEY, CDR2 SVGAGI. V lost 6 bases to trimming and J lost 2 bases; unmatched junction nucleotides: 6. The CDR3 protein is CASRWGQINTEAFF. CDR3 bases: TGTGCCAGCAGGTGGGGACAGATAAACACTGAAGCTTTCTTT.

To note about this clone: A far larger clone is off by one base, so a read error is likely. The identical CDR3 is also encoded by other nucleotide sequences in the sample. The chain links TRBV7-9 to TRBJ2-2; D gene uncertain. The length of the CDR3 is 19 residues. Germline V gene data show CDR1 as SEHNR and CDR2 as FQNEAQ (reference sequence). V dropped 2 bases and J dropped 2 bases, with 21 bases sitting between them. CDR3 sequence reads: CASSLLGLPITANTGELFF. CDR3 DNA sequence: TGTGCCAGCAGCTTACTTGGGCTTCCCATAACCGCTAACACCGGGGAGCTGTTTTTT. Using reference TRBV7-9 and TRBJ2-2 for the parts outside the CDR3, the full variable domain is DTGVSQNPRHKITKRGQNVTFRCDPISEHNRLYWYRQTLGQGPEFLTYFQNEAQLEKSRLLSDRFSAERPKGSFSTLEIQRTEQGDSAMYLCASSLLGLPITANTGELFFGEGSRLTVL.

The chain links TRBV15 to TRBJ2-5, with D possibly being TRBD1 (5 bases). The CDR3 sequence is 18 residues long. V was shortened by 0 bases and J by 5 bases, with 22 bases between the two germline ends. Germline CDR1 and CDR2: LNHNV and YYDKDF (reference sequence). The CDR3 DNA reads TGTGCCACCAGCAGAGATCGATGGGGAAGGGGCGCGGAGGAGACCCAGTACTTC. This codes for CATSRDRWGRGAEETQYF.